These T cell receptor beta chains were read from a single sample in a study of blood T cell repertoires in COVID-19. The data were produced by immunoSEQ multiplex PCR, yet TCRdb's version contains in-frame clones alone and is incomplete. The sample lists roughly 38,000 clones, about 89% occurring once. Material: peripheral blood. The receptor set was obtained from a man in his fifties with active COVID-19. CDR3s include the opening cysteine and the closing phenylalanine or tryptophan. Fields, in order: D gene, J gene, V gene, clone size, CDR3 protein, CDR3 DNA. The D gene is left open where the match is weak. Part of the rows lack a size; the others show once, few, many or a class for expanded clones.

d_gene: -; j_gene: TRBJ1-2; v_gene: TRBV6-2/TRBV6-3; abundance: few; CDR3aa: CASSYNRVGYTF; CDR3nt: TGTGCCAGCAGCTATAACAGGGTCGGCTACACCTTC
d_gene: -; j_gene: TRBJ2-2; v_gene: TRBV5-1; abundance: -; CDR3aa: CASSWGRGTGELFF; CDR3nt: TGCGCCAGCAGCTGGGGGCGGGGGACCGGGGAGCTGTTTTTT
d_gene: -; j_gene: TRBJ1-1; v_gene: TRBV7-9; abundance: -; CDR3aa: CASIPYGLLNTEAFF; CDR3nt: TGTGCCAGCATCCCTTATGGGCTCTTGAACACTGAAGCTTTCTTT
d_gene: -; j_gene: TRBJ1-5; v_gene: TRBV27; abundance: -; CDR3aa: CASRGPSSNQPQHF; CDR3nt: TGTGCCAGCAGGGGCCCATCTAGCAATCAGCCCCAGCATTTT
d_gene: TRBD1; j_gene: TRBJ2-1; v_gene: TRBV7-9; abundance: -; CDR3aa: CASSLSPGQGVNEQFF; CDR3nt: TGTGCCAGCAGCTTATCCCCGGGACAGGGGGTCAATGAGCAGTTCTTC
d_gene: -; j_gene: TRBJ2-7; v_gene: TRBV21-1; abundance: -; CDR3aa: CASSLRQVRVYEQYF; CDR3nt: TGTGCCAGCAGCTTAAGACAGGTAAGGGTGTACGAGCAGTACTTC
d_gene: TRBD1; j_gene: TRBJ1-2; v_gene: TRBV3-1/TRBV3-2; abundance: -; CDR3aa: CASRNRGLNYGYTF; CDR3nt: TGTGCCAGCAGGAACAGGGGGCTAAACTATGGCTACACCTTC
d_gene: TRBD1; j_gene: TRBJ2-5; v_gene: TRBV7-7; abundance: -; CDR3aa: CASSQDRGRETQYF; CDR3nt: TGTGCTAGCAGCCAGGACAGGGGTCGGGAGACCCAGTACTTC
d_gene: -; j_gene: TRBJ2-7; v_gene: TRBV15; abundance: -; CDR3aa: CATSGDPREKQYF; CDR3nt: TGTGCCACCAGTGGAGACCCCAGGGAAAAGCAGTACTTC
d_gene: TRBD1; j_gene: TRBJ2-2; v_gene: TRBV11-2; abundance: once; CDR3aa: CASSLIMAGGLTGELFF; CDR3nt: TGTGCCAGCAGCTTAATTATGGCAGGGGGCCTCACCGGGGAGCTGTTTTTT
d_gene: TRBD1; j_gene: TRBJ1-3; v_gene: TRBV5-1; abundance: -; CDR3aa: CASSIGTGGNTIYF; CDR3nt: TGCGCCAGCAGCATTGGGACAGGGGGAAACACCATATATTTT
d_gene: -; j_gene: TRBJ2-2; v_gene: TRBV9; abundance: -; CDR3aa: CASSVGHSTGELFF; CDR3nt: TGTGCCAGCAGCGTGGGACACTCTACCGGGGAGCTGTTTTTT
d_gene: TRBD2; j_gene: TRBJ2-3; v_gene: TRBV19; abundance: -; CDR3aa: CASSIPLAGGFTDTQYF; CDR3nt: TGTGCCAGTAGTATCCCCTTAGCGGGGGGCTTCACAGATACGCAGTATTTT
d_gene: -; j_gene: TRBJ1-5; v_gene: TRBV4-2; abundance: -; CDR3aa: CASSQEAGDSNQPQHF; CDR3nt: TGTGCCAGCAGCCAAGAAGCAGGGGATAGCAATCAGCCCCAGCATTTT
d_gene: TRBD1; j_gene: TRBJ1-1; v_gene: TRBV30; abundance: -; CDR3aa: CAWRVTGGTEAFF; CDR3nt: TGTGCCTGGAGGGTGACAGGGGGTACTGAAGCTTTCTTT
d_gene: -; j_gene: TRBJ1-1; v_gene: TRBV7-9; abundance: once; CDR3aa: CASSVRDMRAFF; CDR3nt: TGTGCCAGCAGCGTCCGGGATATGAGAGCATTCTTT
d_gene: -; j_gene: TRBJ2-1; v_gene: TRBV5-6; abundance: -; CDR3aa: CASSLTVLTQQFF; CDR3nt: TGTGCCAGCAGCTTGACCGTGCTAACCCAGCAGTTCTTC
d_gene: -; j_gene: TRBJ2-7; v_gene: TRBV30; abundance: -; CDR3aa: CAWSVQDIDEQYF; CDR3nt: TGTGCCTGGAGTGTCCAGGACATCGACGAGCAGTACTTC
d_gene: TRBD2; j_gene: TRBJ2-1; v_gene: TRBV19; abundance: -; CDR3aa: CASSTGTRNEQFF; CDR3nt: TGTGCCAGTTCCACCGGGACTAGGAATGAGCAGTTCTTC
d_gene: -; j_gene: TRBJ2-7; v_gene: TRBV18; abundance: -; CDR3aa: CASSPDSGAYEQYF; CDR3nt: TGTGCCAGCTCACCAGACAGTGGAGCCTACGAGCAGTACTTC
d_gene: TRBD1; j_gene: TRBJ2-5; v_gene: TRBV5-1; abundance: -; CDR3aa: CASTSRDRGTQYF; CDR3nt: TGCGCCAGCACCTCGAGGGACAGGGGGACCCAGTACTTC
d_gene: -; j_gene: TRBJ2-5; v_gene: TRBV3-1/TRBV3-2; abundance: -; CDR3aa: CASSQVVETQYF; CDR3nt: TGTGCCAGCAGCCAAGTAGTAGAGACCCAGTACTTC
d_gene: TRBD1; j_gene: TRBJ1-2; v_gene: TRBV2; abundance: -; CDR3aa: CASRRDRTNYGYTF; CDR3nt: TGTGCCAGCAGGAGGGACAGGACTAACTATGGCTACACCTTC
d_gene: -; j_gene: TRBJ2-1; v_gene: TRBV5-1; abundance: -; CDR3aa: CASSFGGSPYNEQFF; CDR3nt: TGCGCCAGCAGCTTTGGAGGGAGTCCTTACAATGAGCAGTTCTTC
d_gene: TRBD2; j_gene: TRBJ2-7; v_gene: TRBV2; abundance: -; CDR3aa: CASSVFASGSGEQYF; CDR3nt: TGTGCCAGCAGTGTCTTCGCTAGCGGTTCGGGCGAGCAGTACTTC
d_gene: -; j_gene: TRBJ2-5; v_gene: TRBV6-2/TRBV6-3; abundance: -; CDR3aa: CASSYLPSAGGTQYF; CDR3nt: TGTGCCAGCAGTTACTTACCTAGCGCAGGGGGGACCCAGTACTTC
d_gene: -; j_gene: TRBJ2-7; v_gene: TRBV20-1; abundance: -; CDR3aa: CSASETSEDEQYF; CDR3nt: TGCAGTGCTAGTGAGACTAGTGAGGACGAGCAGTACTTC
d_gene: TRBD2; j_gene: TRBJ2-1; v_gene: TRBV5-4; abundance: -; CDR3aa: CASSRSGRENEQFF; CDR3nt: TGTGCCAGCAGCCGGAGCGGGAGAGAAAATGAGCAGTTCTTC
d_gene: TRBD1; j_gene: TRBJ1-5; v_gene: TRBV2; abundance: -; CDR3aa: CASRPGQGMIGNQPQHF; CDR3nt: TGTGCCAGCAGACCCGGACAGGGAATGATTGGCAATCAGCCCCAGCATTTT
d_gene: TRBD1; j_gene: TRBJ1-4; v_gene: TRBV2; abundance: -; CDR3aa: CAVPPRAAEPAGGKLFF; CDR3nt: TGTGCCGTACCCCCGAGGGCCGCGGAACCCGCAGGGGGAAAACTGTTTTTT
d_gene: TRBD1; j_gene: TRBJ1-1; v_gene: TRBV10-1; abundance: -; CDR3aa: CASSEEDRGKAFF; CDR3nt: TGCGCCAGCAGTGAAGAGGACAGGGGAAAGGCTTTCTTT
d_gene: -; j_gene: TRBJ2-1; v_gene: TRBV27; abundance: -; CDR3aa: CASSSPQKSYNEQFF; CDR3nt: TGTGCCAGCAGTTCCCCCCAAAAATCCTACAATGAGCAGTTCTTC
d_gene: TRBD2; j_gene: TRBJ2-7; v_gene: TRBV18; abundance: -; CDR3aa: CASSLERGPYEQYF; CDR3nt: TGTGCCAGCTCACTCGAGCGGGGCCCCTACGAGCAGTACTTC
d_gene: TRBD2; j_gene: TRBJ2-7; v_gene: TRBV7-2; abundance: -; CDR3aa: CASTSTSGGYEQYF; CDR3nt: TGTGCCAGCACATCGACTAGCGGGGGGTACGAGCAGTACTTC
d_gene: TRBD2; j_gene: TRBJ2-1; v_gene: TRBV24-1; abundance: -; CDR3aa: CATSGSGKRGHNEQFF; CDR3nt: TGTGCCACCAGTGGTTCCGGTAAGCGGGGTCACAATGAGCAGTTCTTC
d_gene: -; j_gene: TRBJ1-2; v_gene: TRBV14; abundance: -; CDR3aa: CASSQEGALWYGYTF; CDR3nt: TGTGCCAGCAGCCAAGAAGGGGCGCTTTGGTATGGCTACACCTTC
d_gene: -; j_gene: TRBJ2-1; v_gene: TRBV11-3; abundance: -; CDR3aa: CASSLALASVEQFF; CDR3nt: TGTGCCAGCAGCTTAGCGTTAGCTAGCGTCGAGCAGTTCTTC
d_gene: TRBD2; j_gene: TRBJ2-3; v_gene: TRBV5-1; abundance: -; CDR3aa: CASSSGGPTDTQYF; CDR3nt: TGCGCCAGCAGCTCGGGGGGGCCCACAGATACGCAGTATTTT
d_gene: -; j_gene: TRBJ2-3; v_gene: TRBV6-6; abundance: -; CDR3aa: CASTLGGPIADTQYF; CDR3nt: TGTGCCAGCACTTTAGGCGGGCCGATCGCAGATACGCAGTATTTT
d_gene: -; j_gene: TRBJ1-5; v_gene: TRBV6-5; abundance: -; CDR3aa: CASSYSTGGTPQHF; CDR3nt: TGTGCCAGCAGTTACTCGACAGGAGGAACGCCCCAGCATTTT
d_gene: TRBD2; j_gene: TRBJ2-3; v_gene: TRBV9; abundance: -; CDR3aa: CASSASGTSVSTDTQYF; CDR3nt: TGTGCCAGCAGCGCCTCCGGGACTAGCGTTAGCACAGATACGCAGTATTTT
d_gene: -; j_gene: TRBJ1-4; v_gene: TRBV11-2; abundance: -; CDR3aa: CASSLEGMGVPNEKLFF; CDR3nt: TGTGCCAGCAGCTTAGAAGGGATGGGAGTACCTAATGAAAAACTGTTTTTT
d_gene: TRBD1; j_gene: TRBJ2-2; v_gene: TRBV4-2; abundance: -; CDR3aa: CASSQGSGTGEIGELFF; CDR3nt: TGTGCCAGCAGCCAAGGCAGCGGGACAGGGGAAATCGGGGAGCTGTTTTTT
d_gene: -; j_gene: TRBJ1-4; v_gene: TRBV7-6; abundance: -; CDR3aa: CASSPRRSINEKLFF; CDR3nt: TGTGCCAGCAGCCCAAGACGGAGTATTAATGAAAAACTGTTTTTT
d_gene: -; j_gene: TRBJ2-6; v_gene: TRBV6-6; abundance: -; CDR3aa: CASSYSTGSGANVLTF; CDR3nt: TGTGCCAGCAGTTACTCGACCGGGTCTGGGGCCAACGTCCTGACTTTC
d_gene: -; j_gene: TRBJ2-7; v_gene: TRBV20-1; abundance: -; CDR3aa: CSARDLYEQYF; CDR3nt: TGCAGTGCTAGAGATCTCTACGAGCAGTACTTC
d_gene: -; j_gene: TRBJ2-7; v_gene: TRBV6-5; abundance: -; CDR3aa: CASSLLGGAIDEQYF; CDR3nt: TGTGCCAGCAGTTTACTAGGGGGAGCGATAGACGAGCAGTACTTC
d_gene: -; j_gene: TRBJ1-4; v_gene: TRBV4-1; abundance: -; CDR3aa: CASSQVPGDVEKLFF; CDR3nt: TGCGCCAGCAGCCAAGTTCCGGGGGACGTCGAAAAACTGTTTTTT
d_gene: TRBD1; j_gene: TRBJ2-5; v_gene: TRBV28; abundance: -; CDR3aa: CASSAWGGQGTKETQYF; CDR3nt: TGTGCCAGCAGTGCATGGGGGGGACAGGGTACTAAGGAGACCCAGTACTTC
d_gene: -; j_gene: TRBJ1-4; v_gene: TRBV5-1; abundance: -; CDR3aa: CASSRDSATNEKLFF; CDR3nt: TGCGCCAGCAGCCGAGACTCAGCAACTAATGAAAAACTGTTTTTT
d_gene: -; j_gene: TRBJ1-2; v_gene: TRBV6-5; abundance: -; CDR3aa: CASRLQGTGNYGYTF; CDR3nt: TGTGCCAGCAGACTTCAGGGAACTGGTAACTATGGCTACACCTTC
d_gene: TRBD2; j_gene: TRBJ2-2; v_gene: TRBV18; abundance: -; CDR3aa: CASSQVAGANTGELFF; CDR3nt: TGTGCCAGCTCACAAGTAGCGGGAGCGAACACCGGGGAGCTGTTTTTT
d_gene: -; j_gene: TRBJ2-7; v_gene: TRBV10-3; abundance: -; CDR3aa: CAISESTSYEQYF; CDR3nt: TGTGCCATCAGTGAGTCGACTTCCTACGAGCAGTACTTC
d_gene: -; j_gene: TRBJ2-7; v_gene: TRBV7-9; abundance: -; CDR3aa: CASSVGQPYEQYF; CDR3nt: TGTGCCAGCAGCGTAGGACAGCCCTACGAGCAGTACTTC
d_gene: TRBD1; j_gene: TRBJ1-5; v_gene: TRBV5-1; abundance: few; CDR3aa: CASSLGTGSNQPQHF; CDR3nt: TGCGCCAGCAGCTTAGGGACAGGGAGCAATCAGCCCCAGCATTTT